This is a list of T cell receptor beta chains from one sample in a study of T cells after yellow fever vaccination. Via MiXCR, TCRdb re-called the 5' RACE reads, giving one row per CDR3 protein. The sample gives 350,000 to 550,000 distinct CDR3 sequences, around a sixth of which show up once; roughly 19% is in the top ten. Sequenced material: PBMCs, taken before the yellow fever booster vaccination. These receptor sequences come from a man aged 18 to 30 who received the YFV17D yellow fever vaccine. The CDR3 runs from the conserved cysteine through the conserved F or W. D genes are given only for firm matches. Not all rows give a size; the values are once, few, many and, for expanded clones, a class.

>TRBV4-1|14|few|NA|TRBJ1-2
TGCGCCAGCAGCCAAGAGAGCGTGGACTATGGCTACACCTTC
CASSQESVDYGYTF
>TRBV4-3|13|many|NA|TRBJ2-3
TGCGCCAGCAGCCAAGATTCGGAAGATACGCAGTATTTT
CASSQDSEDTQYF
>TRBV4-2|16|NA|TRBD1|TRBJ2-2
TGTGCCAGCAGCCAAGGGGGACAGCCCAACACCGGGGAGCTGTTTTTT
CASSQGGQPNTGELFF
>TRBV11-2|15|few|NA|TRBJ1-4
TGTGCCAGCAGCTTAGATACCGGGGGCGGTTTTACACTGTTTTTT
CASSLDTGGGFTLFF
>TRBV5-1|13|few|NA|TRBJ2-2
TGCGCCAGCAGCTTGGCCGAGGCCGGGGAGCTGTTTTTT
CASSLAEAGELFF
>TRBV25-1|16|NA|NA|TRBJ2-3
TGTGCCAGCAGCGGGGGTTGGTTGACAAGCACAGATACGCAGTATTTT
CASSGGWLTSTDTQYF
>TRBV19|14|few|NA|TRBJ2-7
TGTGCCAGTAGTATAGATCGGGGCAGCGCTGAGCAGTACTTC
CASSIDRGSAEQYF
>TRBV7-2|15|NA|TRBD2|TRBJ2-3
TGTGCCAGCAGCTTAGAGTGGGGGGGAGGGGATACGCAGTATTTT
CASSLEWGGGDTQYF
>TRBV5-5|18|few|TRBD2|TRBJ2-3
TGTGCCAGCAGCTTGAGCCTAGCGGGGGGTCCTAGCACAGATACGCAGTATTTT
CASSLSLAGGPSTDTQYF
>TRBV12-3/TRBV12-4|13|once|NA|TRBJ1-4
TGTGCCAGCAGTTTGTTGGGTGTTGAAAAACTGTTTTTT
CASSLLGVEKLFF
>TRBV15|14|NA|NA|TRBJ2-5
TGTGCCACCAGCCCCGGGGAAGGGGGGGAGACCCAGTACTTC
CATSPGEGGETQYF
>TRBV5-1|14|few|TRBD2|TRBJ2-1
TGCGCCAGCAGCGACGGGACTACGGACAATGAGCAGTTCTTC
CASSDGTTDNEQFF
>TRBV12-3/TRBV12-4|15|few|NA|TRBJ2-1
TGTGCCAGCAGTCCTCGGGACTTCGCAGGGAATGAGCAGTTCTTC
CASSPRDFAGNEQFF
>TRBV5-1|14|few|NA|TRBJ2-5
TGCGCCAGCAGCCCAGGACAGCTTCTAGAGACCCAGTACTTC
CASSPGQLLETQYF
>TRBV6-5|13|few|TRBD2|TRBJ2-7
TGTGCCAGCAGTAGTGTTGCAGGGAGGGTGCAGTACTTC
CASSSVAGRVQYF
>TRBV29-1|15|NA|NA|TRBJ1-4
TGCAGCGTTCAGCGACGGATTGCAACTAATGAAAAACTGTTTTTT
CSVQRRIATNEKLFF
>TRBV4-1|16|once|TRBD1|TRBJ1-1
TGCGCCAGCAGCCGGGACAGGGGACGGGTGAACACTGAAGCTTTCTTT
CASSRDRGRVNTEAFF
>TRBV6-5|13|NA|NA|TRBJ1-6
TGTGCCAGCAGTTACTCTACGATGTTGGCCCTCCACTTT
CASSYSTMLALHF
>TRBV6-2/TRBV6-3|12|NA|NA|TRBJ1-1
TGTGCCAGCGGGAGGGGGGGCCTGAGAGCTTTCTTT
CASGRGGLRAFF
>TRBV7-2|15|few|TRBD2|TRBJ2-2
TGTGCCAGCAGCACCCGGACTAGCGGAACCGGGGAGCTGTTTTTT
CASSTRTSGTGELFF
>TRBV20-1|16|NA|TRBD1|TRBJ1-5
TGCAGTGCCATCTCAGGGGGCGGACCCCTCAGTCAGCCCCAGCATTTT
CSAISGGGPLSQPQHF